This T cell receptor beta chain stems from a study of T cells after yellow fever vaccination. Note on this clonotype: As yet, its antigen is unknown.

Study-wide points: Most primary-vaccination clones recurred post-booster (roughly 96% CD4, about 90% CD8). Some clonotypes were seen in both the CD4 and the CD8 compartments. These made up a small share and likely arose from convergent recombination.

Trimming pared 3 bases from V and 3 bases from J, leaving 9 bases between. The CDR3 length is 13 residues. TCR cDNA, made by 5'RACE template switching, carried an added universal primer site and UMIs. TCRdb re-analysed the 5' RACE reads in MiXCR, keeping a single row per CDR3 protein. The sample includes hundreds of thousands of distinct CDR3 sequences, around an eighth of them seen just once. The starting material was CD4+ T cells sorted from PBMCs, obtained 15 days after the yellow fever booster vaccination. This sequence originates from a man aged 18 to 29 who received the YFV17D yellow fever vaccine. The V call is TRBV12-3 or TRBV12-4, the J call TRBJ2-7, with D unresolved. CDR3 coding DNA: TGTGCCAGCAGTTTGCAGACAAACTACGAGCAGTACTTC. The encoded protein is CASSLQTNYEQYF.